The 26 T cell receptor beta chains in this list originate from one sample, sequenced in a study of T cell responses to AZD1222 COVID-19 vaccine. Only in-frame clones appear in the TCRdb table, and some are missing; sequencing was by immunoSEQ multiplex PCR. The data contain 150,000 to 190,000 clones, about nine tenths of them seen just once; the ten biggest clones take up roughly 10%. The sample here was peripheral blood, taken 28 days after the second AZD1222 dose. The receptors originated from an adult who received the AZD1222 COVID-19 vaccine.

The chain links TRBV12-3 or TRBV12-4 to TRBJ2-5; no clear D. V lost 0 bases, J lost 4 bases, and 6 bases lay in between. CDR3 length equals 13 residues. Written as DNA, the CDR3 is TGTGCCAGCAGTTTAGCGGGAACAGAGACCCAGTACTTC. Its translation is CASSLAGTETQYF.

This CDR3 is CSVEWTGPDTQYF. Here the CDR3 DNA reads TGCAGCGTTGAATGGACCGGGCCAGATACGCAGTATTTT. V is TRBV29-1 and J is TRBJ2-3, with D hard to call. Per germline, CDR1 SQVTM and CDR2 ANQGSEA. CDR3 length equals 13 residues. Trimming removed 2 bases at V and 4 bases at J, with 10 bases between.

The CDR3 reads CASSPRPSGANVLTF. CDR3 bases: TGTGCCAGCAGCCCAAGGCCCTCTGGGGCCAACGTCCTGACTTTC. The gene calls are TRBV7-9 and TRBJ2-6; D unclear. The CDR3 extends over 15 amino acids. CDR1 SEHNR and CDR2 FQNEAQ come from the germline V gene (reference sequence). V was clipped by 5 bases and J by 0 bases, with 8 bases between them.

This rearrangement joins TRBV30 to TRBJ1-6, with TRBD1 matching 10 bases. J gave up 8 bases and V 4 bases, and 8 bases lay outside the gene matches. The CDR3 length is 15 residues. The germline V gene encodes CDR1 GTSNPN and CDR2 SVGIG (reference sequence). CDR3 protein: CAWTSGTGVHSPLHF. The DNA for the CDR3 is TGTGCCTGGACCTCCGGGACAGGGGTTCATTCACCCCTCCACTTT.

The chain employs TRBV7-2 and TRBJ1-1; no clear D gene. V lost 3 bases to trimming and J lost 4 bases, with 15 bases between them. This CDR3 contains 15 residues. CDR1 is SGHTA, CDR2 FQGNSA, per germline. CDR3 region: CASSFSQGTGTEAFF. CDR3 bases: TGTGCCAGCAGCTTTTCTCAAGGAACCGGCACTGAAGCTTTCTTT.

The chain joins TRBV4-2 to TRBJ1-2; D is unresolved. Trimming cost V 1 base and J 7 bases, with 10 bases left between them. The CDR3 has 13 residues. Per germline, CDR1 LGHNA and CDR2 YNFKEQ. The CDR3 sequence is CASSQVRGSGYTF. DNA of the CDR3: TGTGCCAGCAGCCAAGTTCGCGGGTCTGGCTACACCTTC.

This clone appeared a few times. The CDR3 spells CASYRWGDYGYTF. CDR3 DNA sequence: TGTGCCAGCTATCGTTGGGGGGACTATGGCTACACCTTC. The chain joins TRBV5-4 to TRBJ1-2, with D possibly matching TRBD1 (5 bases). V lost 7 bases to trimming and J lost 3 bases, with 13 bases between them. Germline CDR1 reads SGHNT; CDR2 reads YYREEE (reference sequence). The CDR3 contains 13 residues.

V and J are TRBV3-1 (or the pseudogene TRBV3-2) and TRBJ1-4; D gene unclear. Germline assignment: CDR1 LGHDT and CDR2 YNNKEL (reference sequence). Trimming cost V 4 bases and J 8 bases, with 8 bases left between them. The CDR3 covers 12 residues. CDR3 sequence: CASSPDGEKLFF. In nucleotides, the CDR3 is TGTGCCAGCAGCCCAGACGGGGAAAAACTGTTTTTT.

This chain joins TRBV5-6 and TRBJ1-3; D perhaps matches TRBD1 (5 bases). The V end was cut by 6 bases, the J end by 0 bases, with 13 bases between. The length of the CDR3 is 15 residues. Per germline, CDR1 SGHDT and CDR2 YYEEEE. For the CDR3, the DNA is TGTGCCAGCAACAGACAGACGTACTCTGGAAACACCATATATTTT. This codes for CASNRQTYSGNTIYF.

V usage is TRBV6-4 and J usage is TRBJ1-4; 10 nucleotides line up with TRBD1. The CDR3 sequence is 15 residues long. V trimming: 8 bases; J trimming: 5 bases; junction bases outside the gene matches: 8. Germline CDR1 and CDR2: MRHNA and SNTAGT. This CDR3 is CASPRTGGKNEKLFF. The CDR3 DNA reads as TGTGCCAGCCCTCGGACAGGGGGGAAGAATGAAAAACTGTTTTTT.

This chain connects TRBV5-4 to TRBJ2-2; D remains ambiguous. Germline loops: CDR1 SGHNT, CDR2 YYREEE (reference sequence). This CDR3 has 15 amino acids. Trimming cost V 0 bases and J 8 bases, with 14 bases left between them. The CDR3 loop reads CASSLGTPRLGELFF. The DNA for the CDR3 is TGTGCCAGCAGCTTGGGTACGCCCCGGCTTGGGGAGCTGTTTTTT.

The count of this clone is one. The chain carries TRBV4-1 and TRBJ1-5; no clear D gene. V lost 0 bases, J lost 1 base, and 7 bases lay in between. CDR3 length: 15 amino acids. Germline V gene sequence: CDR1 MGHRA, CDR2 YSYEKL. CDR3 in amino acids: CASSQDRPSNQPQHF. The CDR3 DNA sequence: TGCGCCAGCAGCCAAGATAGGCCAAGCAATCAGCCCCAGCATTTT.

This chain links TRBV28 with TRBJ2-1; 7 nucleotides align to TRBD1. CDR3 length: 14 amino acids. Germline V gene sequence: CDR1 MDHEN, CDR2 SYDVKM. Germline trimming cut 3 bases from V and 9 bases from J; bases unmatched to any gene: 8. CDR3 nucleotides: TGTGCCAGCAGTTTGGTCCAGGGGGTAGGTGAGCAGTTCTTC. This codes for CASSLVQGVGEQFF.

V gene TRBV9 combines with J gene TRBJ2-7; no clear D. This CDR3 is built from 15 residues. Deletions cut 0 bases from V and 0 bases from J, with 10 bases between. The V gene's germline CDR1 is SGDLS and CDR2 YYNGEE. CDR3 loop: CASSVGPAPSYEQYF. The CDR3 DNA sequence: TGTGCCAGCAGCGTAGGACCCGCACCCTCCTACGAGCAGTACTTC.

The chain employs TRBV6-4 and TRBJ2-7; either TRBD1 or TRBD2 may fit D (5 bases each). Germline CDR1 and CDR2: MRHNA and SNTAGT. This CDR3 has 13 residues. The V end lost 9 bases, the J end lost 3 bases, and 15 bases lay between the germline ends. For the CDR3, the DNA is TGTGCCAGTCCAGACCGGGACCACTACGAGCAGTACTTC. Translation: CASPDRDHYEQYF.

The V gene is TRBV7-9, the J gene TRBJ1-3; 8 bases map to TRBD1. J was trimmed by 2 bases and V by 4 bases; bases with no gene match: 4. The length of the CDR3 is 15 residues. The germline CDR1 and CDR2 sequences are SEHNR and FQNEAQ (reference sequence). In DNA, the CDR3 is TGTGCCAGCAGCTCCCCGGACAGGGCTGGAAACACCATATATTTT. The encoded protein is CASSSPDRAGNTIYF. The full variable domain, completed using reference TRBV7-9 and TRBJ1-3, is DTGVSQNPRHKITKRGQNVTFRCDPISEHNRLYWYRQTLGQGPEFLTYFQNEAQLEKSRLLSDRFSAERPKGSFSTLEIQRTEQGDSAMYLCASSSPDRAGNTIYFGEGSWLTVV.

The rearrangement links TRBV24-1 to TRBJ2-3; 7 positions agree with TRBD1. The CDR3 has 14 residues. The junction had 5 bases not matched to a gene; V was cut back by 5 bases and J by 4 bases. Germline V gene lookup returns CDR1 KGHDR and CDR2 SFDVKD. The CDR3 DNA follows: TGTGCCACCAGTGTAGGGACAGTCCCAGATACGCAGTATTTT. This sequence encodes CATSVGTVPDTQYF.

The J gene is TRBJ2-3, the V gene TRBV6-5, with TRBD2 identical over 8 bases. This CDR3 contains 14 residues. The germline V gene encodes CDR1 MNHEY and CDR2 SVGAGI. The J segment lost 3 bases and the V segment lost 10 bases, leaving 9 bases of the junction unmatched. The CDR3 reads CATRTGGPTDTQYF. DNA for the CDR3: TGTGCCACCAGGACGGGAGGGCCGACAGATACGCAGTATTTT.

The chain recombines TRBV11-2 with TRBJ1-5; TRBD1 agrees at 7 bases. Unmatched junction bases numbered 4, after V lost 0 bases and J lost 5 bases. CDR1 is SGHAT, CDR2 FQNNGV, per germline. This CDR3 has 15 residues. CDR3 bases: TGTGCCAGCAGCTTAGATTCAGGGGGTCATCAGCCCCAGCATTTT. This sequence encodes CASSLDSGGHQPQHF.

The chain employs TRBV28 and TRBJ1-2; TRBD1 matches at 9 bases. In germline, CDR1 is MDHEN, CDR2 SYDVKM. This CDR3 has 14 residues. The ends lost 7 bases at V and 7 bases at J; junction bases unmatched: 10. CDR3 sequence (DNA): TGTGCCAGCACCGAAGGACAGGGGTTGCGTGGCTACACCTTC. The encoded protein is CASTEGQGLRGYTF.

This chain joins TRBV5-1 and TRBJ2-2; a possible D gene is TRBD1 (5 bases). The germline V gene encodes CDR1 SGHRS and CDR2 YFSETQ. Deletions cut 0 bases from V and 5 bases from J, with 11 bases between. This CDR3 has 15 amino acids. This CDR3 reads CASSLDGRETGELFF. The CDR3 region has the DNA TGCGCCAGCAGCTTGGATGGCAGGGAAACCGGGGAGCTGTTTTTT.

For the CDR3, the DNA is TGTGCCAGCAGCTTAGCGGCTAGCGGGAGGACAGATACGCAGTATTTT. This translates into CASSLAASGRTDTQYF. The V and J genes are TRBV7-2 and TRBJ2-3; 11 nucleotides line up with TRBD2. The germline CDR1 and CDR2 sequences are SGHTA and FQGNSA. J gave up 3 bases and V 0 bases, and 2 bases lay outside the gene matches. The CDR3 consists of 16 residues. Full variable domain (rest looked up from reference TRBV7-2 and TRBJ2-3): GAGVSQSPSNKVTEKGKDVELRCDPISGHTALYWYRQSLGQGLEFLIYFQGNSAPDKSGLPSDRFSAERTGGSVSTLTIQRTQQEDSAVYLCASSLAASGRTDTQYFGPGTRLTVL.

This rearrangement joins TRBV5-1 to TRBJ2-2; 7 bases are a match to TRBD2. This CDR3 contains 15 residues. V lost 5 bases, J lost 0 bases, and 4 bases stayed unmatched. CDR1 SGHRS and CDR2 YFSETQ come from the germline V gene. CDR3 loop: CASRLAAPNTGELFF. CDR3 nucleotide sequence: TGCGCCAGCAGGCTAGCGGCCCCGAACACCGGGGAGCTGTTTTTT.

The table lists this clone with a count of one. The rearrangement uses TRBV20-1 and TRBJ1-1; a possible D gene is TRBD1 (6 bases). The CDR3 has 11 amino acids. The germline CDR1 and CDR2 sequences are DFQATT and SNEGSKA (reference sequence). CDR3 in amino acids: CNPQGATEAFF. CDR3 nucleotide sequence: TGCAACCCACAGGGAGCCACTGAAGCTTTCTTT.

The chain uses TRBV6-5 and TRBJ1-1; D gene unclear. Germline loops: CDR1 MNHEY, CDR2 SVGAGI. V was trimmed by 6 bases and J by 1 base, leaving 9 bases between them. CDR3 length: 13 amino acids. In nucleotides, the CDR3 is TGTGCCAGCAGGGAGGACGGGAACACTGAAGCTTTCTTT. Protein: CASREDGNTEAFF.

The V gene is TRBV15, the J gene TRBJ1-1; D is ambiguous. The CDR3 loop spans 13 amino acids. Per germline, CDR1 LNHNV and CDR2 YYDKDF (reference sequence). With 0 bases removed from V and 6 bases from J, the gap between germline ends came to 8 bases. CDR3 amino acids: CATSRDSPSEAFF. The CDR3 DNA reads TGTGCCACCAGCAGAGACTCGCCCTCTGAAGCTTTCTTT.